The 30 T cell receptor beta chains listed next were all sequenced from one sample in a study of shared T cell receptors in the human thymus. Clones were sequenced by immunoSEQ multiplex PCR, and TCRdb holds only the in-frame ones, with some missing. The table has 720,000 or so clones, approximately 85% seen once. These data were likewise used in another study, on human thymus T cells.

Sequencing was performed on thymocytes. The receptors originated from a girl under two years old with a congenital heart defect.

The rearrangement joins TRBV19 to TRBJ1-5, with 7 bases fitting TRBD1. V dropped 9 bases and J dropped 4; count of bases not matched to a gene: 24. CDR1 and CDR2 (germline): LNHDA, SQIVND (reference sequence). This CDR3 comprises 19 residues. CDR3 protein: CARLISPTLHRGENQPQHF. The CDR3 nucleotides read TGTGCCAGGCTCATAAGTCCCACCCTCCACAGGGGAGAGAATCAGCCCCAGCATTTT.

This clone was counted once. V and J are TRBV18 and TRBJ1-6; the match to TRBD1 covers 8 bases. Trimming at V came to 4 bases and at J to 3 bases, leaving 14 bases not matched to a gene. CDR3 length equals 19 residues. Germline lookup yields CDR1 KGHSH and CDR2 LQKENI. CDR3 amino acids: CASSRSIGTGLFYNSPLHF. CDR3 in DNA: TGTGCCAGCTCACGGTCAATCGGGACAGGTCTATTCTATAATTCACCCCTCCACTTT.

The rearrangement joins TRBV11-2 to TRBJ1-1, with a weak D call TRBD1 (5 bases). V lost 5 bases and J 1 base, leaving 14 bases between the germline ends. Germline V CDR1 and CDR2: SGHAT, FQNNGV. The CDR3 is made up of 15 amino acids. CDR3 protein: CASSVNRSANTEAFF. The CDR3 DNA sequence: TGTGCCAGCAGCGTCAACAGGTCAGCGAACACTGAAGCTTTCTTT.

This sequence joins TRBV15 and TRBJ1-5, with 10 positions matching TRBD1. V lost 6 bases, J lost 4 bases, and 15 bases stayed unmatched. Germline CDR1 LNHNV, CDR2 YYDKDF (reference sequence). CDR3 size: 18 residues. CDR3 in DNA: TGTGCCACCAGTCCAATACCGGGACAGGGGTTCGGAAATCAGCCCCAGCATTTT. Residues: CATSPIPGQGFGNQPQHF.

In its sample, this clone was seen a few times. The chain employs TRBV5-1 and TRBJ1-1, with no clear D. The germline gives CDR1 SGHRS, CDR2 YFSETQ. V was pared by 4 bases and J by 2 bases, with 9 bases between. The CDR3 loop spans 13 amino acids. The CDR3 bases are TGCGCCAGCAGCGAACTGATCAACACTGAAGCTTTCTTT. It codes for CASSELINTEAFF.

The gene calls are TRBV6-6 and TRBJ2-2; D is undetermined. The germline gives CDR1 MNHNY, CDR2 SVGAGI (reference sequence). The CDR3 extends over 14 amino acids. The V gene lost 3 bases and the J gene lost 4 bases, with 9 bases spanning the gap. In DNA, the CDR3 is TGTGCCAGCAGTTATGACTCGGGCACCGGGGAGCTGTTTTTT. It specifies CASSYDSGTGELFF.

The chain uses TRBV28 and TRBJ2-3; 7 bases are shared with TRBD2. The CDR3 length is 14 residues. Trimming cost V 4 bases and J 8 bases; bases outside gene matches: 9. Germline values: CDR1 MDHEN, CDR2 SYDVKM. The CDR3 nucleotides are TGTGCCAGCAGTTCTCTAGCGGAGAGGGTTACGCAGTATTTT. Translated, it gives CASSSLAERVTQYF.

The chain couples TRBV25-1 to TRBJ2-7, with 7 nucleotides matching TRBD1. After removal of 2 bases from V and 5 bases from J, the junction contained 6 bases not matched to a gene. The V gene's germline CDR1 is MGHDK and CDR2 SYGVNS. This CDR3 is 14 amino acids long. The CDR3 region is CASSETRDRNEQYF. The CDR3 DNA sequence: TGTGCCAGCAGTGAAACCCGGGACAGAAACGAGCAGTACTTC.

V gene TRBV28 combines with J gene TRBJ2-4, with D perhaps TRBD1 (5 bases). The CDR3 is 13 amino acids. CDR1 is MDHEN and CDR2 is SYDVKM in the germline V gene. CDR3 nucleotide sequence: TGTGCTACTTCAGGGTGTCGGGTGGACATTCAGTACTTC. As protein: CATSGCRVDIQYF.

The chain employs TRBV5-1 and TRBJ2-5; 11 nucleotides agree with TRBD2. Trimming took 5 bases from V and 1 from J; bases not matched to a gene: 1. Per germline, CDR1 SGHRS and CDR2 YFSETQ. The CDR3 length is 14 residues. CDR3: CASSGTSGQETQYF. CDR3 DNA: TGCGCCAGCAGTGGGACTAGCGGCCAAGAGACCCAGTACTTC.

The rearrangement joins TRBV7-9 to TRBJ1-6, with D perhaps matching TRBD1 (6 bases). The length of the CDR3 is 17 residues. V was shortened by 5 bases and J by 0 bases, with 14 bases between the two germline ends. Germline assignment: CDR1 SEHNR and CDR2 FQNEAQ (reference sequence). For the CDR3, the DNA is TGTGCCAGCAGCCCTCGACAGGTGAGCTCCTATAATTCACCCCTCCACTTT. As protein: CASSPRQVSSYNSPLHF.

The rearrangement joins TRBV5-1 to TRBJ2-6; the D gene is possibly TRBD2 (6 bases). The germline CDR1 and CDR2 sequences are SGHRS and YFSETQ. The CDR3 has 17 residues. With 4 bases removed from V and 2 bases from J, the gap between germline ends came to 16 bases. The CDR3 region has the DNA TGCGCCAGCAGCCCGGAGCGGCCGGGAGCTGGGGCCAACGTCCTGACTTTC. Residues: CASSPERPGAGANVLTF.

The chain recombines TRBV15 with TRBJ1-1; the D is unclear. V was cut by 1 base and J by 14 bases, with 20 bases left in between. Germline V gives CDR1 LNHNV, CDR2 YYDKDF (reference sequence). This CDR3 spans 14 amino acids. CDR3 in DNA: TGTGCCACCAGCAGAGGGGAGGATACCCGTAAGACCTTCTTT. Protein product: CATSRGEDTRKTFF.

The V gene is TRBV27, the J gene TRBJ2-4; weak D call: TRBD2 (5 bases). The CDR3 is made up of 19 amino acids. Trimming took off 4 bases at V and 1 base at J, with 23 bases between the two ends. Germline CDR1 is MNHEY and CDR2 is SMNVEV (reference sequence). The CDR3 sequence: CASSSRARGSHRAKNIQYF. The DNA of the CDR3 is TGTGCCAGCAGTTCGCGGGCCCGCGGGTCCCATCGGGCCAAAAACATTCAGTACTTC.

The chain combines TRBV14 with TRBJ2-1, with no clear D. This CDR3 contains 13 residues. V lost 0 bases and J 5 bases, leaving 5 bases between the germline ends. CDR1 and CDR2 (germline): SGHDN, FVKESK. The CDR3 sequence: CASSQDHHNEQFF. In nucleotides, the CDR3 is TGTGCCAGCAGCCAAGATCATCACAATGAGCAGTTCTTC.

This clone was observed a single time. CDR3 loop: CASRPLVRGEDGYTF. CDR3 in DNA: TGTGCCAGCAGGCCTCTCGTACGGGGTGAGGATGGCTACACCTTC. The chain links TRBV5-6 to TRBJ1-2; D is unclear. This CDR3 has 15 amino acids. Between the trimmed V and J ends, which lost 5 bases and 6 bases, there was a span of 20 bases. CDR1 is SGHDT and CDR2 is YYEEEE in the germline V gene.

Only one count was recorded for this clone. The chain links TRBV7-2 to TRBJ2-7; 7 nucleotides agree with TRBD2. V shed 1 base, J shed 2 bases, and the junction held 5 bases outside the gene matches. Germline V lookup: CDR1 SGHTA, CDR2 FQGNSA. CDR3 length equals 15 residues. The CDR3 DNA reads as TGTGCCAGCAGCTTAGTGGCGGGGGACGCCTACGAGCAGTACTTC. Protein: CASSLVAGDAYEQYF. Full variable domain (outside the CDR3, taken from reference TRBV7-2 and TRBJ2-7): GAGVSQSPSNKVTEKGKDVELRCDPISGHTALYWYRQSLGQGLEFLIYFQGNSAPDKSGLPSDRFSAERTGGSVSTLTIQRTQQEDSAVYLCASSLVAGDAYEQYFGPGTRLTVT.

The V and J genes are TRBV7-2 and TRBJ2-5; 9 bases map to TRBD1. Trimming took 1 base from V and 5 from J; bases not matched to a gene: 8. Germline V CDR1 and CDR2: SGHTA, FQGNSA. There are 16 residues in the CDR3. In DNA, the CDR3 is TGTGCCAGCAGCTTAGGGGACAGGGATTTCGCGGAGACCCAGTACTTC. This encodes CASSLGDRDFAETQYF. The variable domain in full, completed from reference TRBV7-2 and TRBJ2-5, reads GAGVSQSPSNKVTEKGKDVELRCDPISGHTALYWYRQSLGQGLEFLIYFQGNSAPDKSGLPSDRFSAERTGGSVSTLTIQRTQQEDSAVYLCASSLGDRDFAETQYFGPGTRLLVL.

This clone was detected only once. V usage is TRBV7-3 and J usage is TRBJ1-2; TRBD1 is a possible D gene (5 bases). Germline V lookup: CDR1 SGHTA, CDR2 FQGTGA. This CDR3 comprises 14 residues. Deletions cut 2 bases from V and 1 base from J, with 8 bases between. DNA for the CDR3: TGTGCCAGCAGCTTACACAGGTTTAACTATGGCTACACCTTC. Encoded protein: CASSLHRFNYGYTF.

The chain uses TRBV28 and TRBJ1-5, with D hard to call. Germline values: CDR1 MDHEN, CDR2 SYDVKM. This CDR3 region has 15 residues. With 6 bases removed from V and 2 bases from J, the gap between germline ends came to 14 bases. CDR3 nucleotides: TGTGCCAGCAGCCCTATGGTCCGGGGCAATCAGCCCCAGCATTTT. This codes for CASSPMVRGNQPQHF.

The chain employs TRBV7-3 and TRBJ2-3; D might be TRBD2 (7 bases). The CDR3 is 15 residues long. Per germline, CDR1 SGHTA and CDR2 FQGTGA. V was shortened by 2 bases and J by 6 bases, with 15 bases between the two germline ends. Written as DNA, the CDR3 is TGTGCCAGCAGCTTATTGGGGGGGCAAGGGGATACGCAGTATTTT. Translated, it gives CASSLLGGQGDTQYF.

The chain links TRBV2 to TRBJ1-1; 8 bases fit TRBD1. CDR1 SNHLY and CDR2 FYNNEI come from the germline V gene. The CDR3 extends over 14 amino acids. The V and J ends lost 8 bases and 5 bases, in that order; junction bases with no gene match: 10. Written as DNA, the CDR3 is TGTGCCAGCCTACTACAGGGGGTAGGGACTGAAGCTTTCTTT. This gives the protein CASLLQGVGTEAFF.

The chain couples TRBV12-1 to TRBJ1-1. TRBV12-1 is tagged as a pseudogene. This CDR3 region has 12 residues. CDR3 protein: CASSFLRTEAFF. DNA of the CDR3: TGTGCCAGCAGCTTTCTACGGACTGAAGCTTTCTTT.

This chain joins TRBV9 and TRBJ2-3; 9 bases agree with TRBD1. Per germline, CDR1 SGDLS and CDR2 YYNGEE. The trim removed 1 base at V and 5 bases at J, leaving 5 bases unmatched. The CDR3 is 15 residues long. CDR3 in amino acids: CASSVRRQGGDTQYF. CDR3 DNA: TGTGCCAGCAGCGTAAGGAGACAGGGGGGAGATACGCAGTATTTT.

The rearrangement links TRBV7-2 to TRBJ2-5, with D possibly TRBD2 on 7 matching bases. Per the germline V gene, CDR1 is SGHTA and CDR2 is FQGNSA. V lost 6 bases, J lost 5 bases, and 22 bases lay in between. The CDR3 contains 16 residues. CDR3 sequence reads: CASSSPFGGGRETQYF. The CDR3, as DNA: TGTGCCAGCAGTTCGCCCTTTGGGGGGGGCCGGGAGACCCAGTACTTC.

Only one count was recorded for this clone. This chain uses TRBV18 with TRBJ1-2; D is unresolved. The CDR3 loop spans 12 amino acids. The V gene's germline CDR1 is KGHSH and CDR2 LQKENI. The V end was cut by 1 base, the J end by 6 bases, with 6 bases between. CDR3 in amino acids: CASSPQLDGYTF. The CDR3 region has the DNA TGTGCCAGCTCACCACAATTAGATGGCTACACCTTC.

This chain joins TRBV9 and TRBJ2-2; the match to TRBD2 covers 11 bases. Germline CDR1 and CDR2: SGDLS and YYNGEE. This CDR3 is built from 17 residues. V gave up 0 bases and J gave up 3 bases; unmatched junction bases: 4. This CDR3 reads CASSVVSGGAYTGELFF. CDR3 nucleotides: TGTGCCAGCAGCGTAGTTAGCGGGGGGGCTTACACCGGGGAGCTGTTTTTT.

CDR3 coding DNA: TGTGCCAGCAGCGCGGGACTAGCGGGGGGGCAGGAGCAGTTCTTC. Encoded protein: CASSAGLAGGQEQFF. The rearrangement links TRBV11-2 to TRBJ2-1; 16 nucleotides line up with TRBD2. CDR1 and CDR2 (germline): SGHAT, FQNNGV. The V segment lost 5 bases and the J segment 10 bases; nucleotides outside the gene matches: 5. The CDR3 sequence is 15 residues long.

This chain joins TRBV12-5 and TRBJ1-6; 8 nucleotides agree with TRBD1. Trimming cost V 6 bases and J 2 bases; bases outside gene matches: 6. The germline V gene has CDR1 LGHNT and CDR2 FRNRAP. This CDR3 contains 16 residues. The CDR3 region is CASGLDRGPYNSPLHF. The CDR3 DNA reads TGTGCTAGTGGACTCGACAGGGGCCCCTATAATTCACCCCTCCACTTT.

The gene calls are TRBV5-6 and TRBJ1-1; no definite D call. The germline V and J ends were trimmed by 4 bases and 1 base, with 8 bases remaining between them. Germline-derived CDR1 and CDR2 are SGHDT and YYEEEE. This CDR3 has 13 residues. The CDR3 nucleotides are TGTGCCAGCAGCGCGGGTAAGAACACTGAAGCTTTCTTT. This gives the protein CASSAGKNTEAFF. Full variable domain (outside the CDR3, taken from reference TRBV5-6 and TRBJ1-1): DAGVTQSPTHLIKTRGQQVTLRCSPKSGHDTVSWYQQALGQGPQFIFQYYEEEERQRGNFPDRFSGHQFPNYSSELNVNALLLGDSALYLCASSAGKNTEAFFGQGTRLTVV.